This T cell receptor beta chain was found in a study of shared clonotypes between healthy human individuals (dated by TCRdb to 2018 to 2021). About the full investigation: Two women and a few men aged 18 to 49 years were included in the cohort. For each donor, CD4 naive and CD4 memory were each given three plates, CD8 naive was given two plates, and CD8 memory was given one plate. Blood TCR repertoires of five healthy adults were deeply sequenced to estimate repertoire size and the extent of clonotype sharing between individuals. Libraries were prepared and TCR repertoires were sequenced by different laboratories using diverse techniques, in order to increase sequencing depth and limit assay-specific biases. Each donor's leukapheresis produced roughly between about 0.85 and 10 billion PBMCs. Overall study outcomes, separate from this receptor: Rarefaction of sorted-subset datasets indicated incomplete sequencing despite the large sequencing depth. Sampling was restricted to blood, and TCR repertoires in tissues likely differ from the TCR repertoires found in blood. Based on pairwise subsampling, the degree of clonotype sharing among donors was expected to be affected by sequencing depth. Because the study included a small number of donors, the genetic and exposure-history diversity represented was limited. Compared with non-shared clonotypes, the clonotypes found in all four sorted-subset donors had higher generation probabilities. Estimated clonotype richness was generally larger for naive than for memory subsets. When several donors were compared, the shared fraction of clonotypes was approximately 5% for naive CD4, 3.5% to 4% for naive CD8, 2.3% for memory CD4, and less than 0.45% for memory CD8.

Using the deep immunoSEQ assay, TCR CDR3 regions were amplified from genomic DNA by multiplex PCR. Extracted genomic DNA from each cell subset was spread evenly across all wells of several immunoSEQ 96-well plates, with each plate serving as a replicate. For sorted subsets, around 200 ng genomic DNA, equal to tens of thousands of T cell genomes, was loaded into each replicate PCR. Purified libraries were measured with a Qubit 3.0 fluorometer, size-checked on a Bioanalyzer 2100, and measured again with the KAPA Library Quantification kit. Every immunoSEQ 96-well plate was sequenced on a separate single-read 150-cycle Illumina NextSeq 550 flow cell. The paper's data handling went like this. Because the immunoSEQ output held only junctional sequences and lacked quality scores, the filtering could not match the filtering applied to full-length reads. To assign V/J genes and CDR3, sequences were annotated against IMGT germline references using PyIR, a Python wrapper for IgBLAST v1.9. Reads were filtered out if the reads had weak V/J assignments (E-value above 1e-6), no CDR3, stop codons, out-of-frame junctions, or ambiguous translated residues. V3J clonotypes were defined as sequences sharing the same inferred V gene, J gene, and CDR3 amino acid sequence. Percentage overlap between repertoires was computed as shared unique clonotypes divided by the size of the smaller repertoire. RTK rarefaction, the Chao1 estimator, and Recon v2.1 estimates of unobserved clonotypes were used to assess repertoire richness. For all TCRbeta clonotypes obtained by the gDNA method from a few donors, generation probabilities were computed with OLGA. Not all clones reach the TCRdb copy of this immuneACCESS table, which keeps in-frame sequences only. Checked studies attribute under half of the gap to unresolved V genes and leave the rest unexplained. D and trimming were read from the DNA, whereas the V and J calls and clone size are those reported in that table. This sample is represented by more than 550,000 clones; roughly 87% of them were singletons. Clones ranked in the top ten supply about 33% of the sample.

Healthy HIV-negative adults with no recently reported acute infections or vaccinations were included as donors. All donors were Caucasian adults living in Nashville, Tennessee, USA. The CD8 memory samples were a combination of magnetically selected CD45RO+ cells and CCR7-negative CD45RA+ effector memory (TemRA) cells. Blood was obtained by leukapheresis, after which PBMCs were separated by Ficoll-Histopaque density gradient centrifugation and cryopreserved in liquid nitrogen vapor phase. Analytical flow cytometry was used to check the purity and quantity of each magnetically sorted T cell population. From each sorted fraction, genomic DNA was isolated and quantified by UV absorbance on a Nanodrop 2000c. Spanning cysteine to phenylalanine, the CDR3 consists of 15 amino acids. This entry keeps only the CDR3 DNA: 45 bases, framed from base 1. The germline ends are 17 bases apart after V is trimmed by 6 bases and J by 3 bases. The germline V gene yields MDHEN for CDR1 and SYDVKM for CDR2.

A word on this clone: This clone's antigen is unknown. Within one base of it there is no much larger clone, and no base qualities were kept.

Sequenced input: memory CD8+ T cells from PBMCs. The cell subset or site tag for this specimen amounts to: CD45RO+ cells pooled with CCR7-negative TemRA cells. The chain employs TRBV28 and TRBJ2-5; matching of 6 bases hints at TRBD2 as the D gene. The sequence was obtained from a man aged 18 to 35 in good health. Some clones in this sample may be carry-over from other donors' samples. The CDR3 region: CASSLSRREKETQYF. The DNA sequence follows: TGTGCCAGCAGCTTGTCTCGGAGGGAAAAAGAGACCCAGTACTTC. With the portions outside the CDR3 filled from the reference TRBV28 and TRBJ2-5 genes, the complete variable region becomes DVKVTQSSRYLVKRTGEKVFLECVQDMDHENMFWYRQDPGLGLRLIYFSYDVKMKEKGDIPEGYSVSREKKERFSLILESASTNQTSMYLCASSLSRREKETQYFGPGTRLLVL.